These T cell receptor beta chains were read from a single sample in a study of OX40 agonist ivuxolimab in advanced cancers. Generated by immunoSEQ multiplex PCR, the TCRdb table keeps only in-frame clones and is missing some. The sample lists tens of thousands of clones; approximately 89% were seen once. The sample was CD4+ or CD8+ T cells sorted from blood, taken in a trial of the OX40 agonist ivuxolimab. These receptors were obtained from an adult with an advanced solid tumor such as melanoma, head and neck, liver or kidney cancer. Each CDR3 is given with its conserved first and last residue. Each record gives: J gene, V gene, CDR3 protein.

TRBJ1-2 | TRBV6-5 | CASRERGFYGYTF
TRBJ1-1 | TRBV4-2 | CASSPVWRQNTEAFF
TRBJ1-5 | TRBV6-4 | CASSGQGGQPQHF
TRBJ2-1 | TRBV7-2 | CASSARTSGAYNEQFF
TRBJ1-1 | TRBV30 | CALLNRLMNTEAFF
TRBJ2-1 | TRBV5-4 | CASQKTSGLSYNEQFF
TRBJ2-2 | TRBV28 | CASNPDSLNTGELFF
TRBJ1-5 | TRBV5-1 | CASSLDGSNQPQHF
TRBJ1-4 | TRBV9 | CASSVVQGPGEKLFF
TRBJ2-2 | TRBV7-9 | CASSPGLAGAGELFF
TRBJ1-1 | TRBV6-1 | CASSVEGWTEAFF
TRBJ1-2 | TRBV6-1 | CASRDSRVNTF
TRBJ2-2 | TRBV7-9 | CASSSGAPGTGELFF
TRBJ1-2 | TRBV5-1 | CASSLEGRGPYGYTF
TRBJ1-1 | TRBV7-9 | CASSLGRTGGFGAFF
TRBJ1-5 | TRBV2 | CASSAGHPSNQPQHF
TRBJ2-2 | TRBV9 | CASSVGTSGTRVTGELFF
TRBJ1-4 | TRBV19 | CASRLDRADEKLFF
TRBJ1-1 | TRBV10-2 | CASSVQGYTEAFF
TRBJ1-2 | TRBV6-5 | CASRQGLGYTF
TRBJ2-2 | TRBV6-1 | CASSRDTHTGELFF
TRBJ1-1 | TRBV19 | CASSTGGGKNTEAFF
TRBJ2-1 | TRBV9 | CASSVAPAGGGNNEQFF
TRBJ1-1 | TRBV7-8 | CATFQLFSNTEAFF
TRBJ1-5 | TRBV6-1 | CASSAGALGQPQHF
TRBJ1-4 | TRBV27 | CASSPTRGAPNEKLFF
TRBJ2-3 | TRBV6-1 | CASSEAIGGNTDTQYF
TRBJ1-2 | TRBV19 | CASSPGPANLDYTF
TRBJ2-7 | TRBV10-3 | CAIGSGGYEQYF
TRBJ2-3 | TRBV18 | CASSTLPDTQYF
TRBJ1-1 | TRBV27 | CASRRPDRGTEAFF
TRBJ1-1 | TRBV6-1 | CASSGYGPTEAFF
TRBJ1-2 | TRBV19 | CASSIGQGANYGYTF
TRBJ2-5 | TRBV7-9 | CASSPRTPSQETQYF
TRBJ1-2 | TRBV11-3 | CASSSDSALSYGYTF
TRBJ2-3 | TRBV2 | CASSGPHPGTDTQYF
TRBJ1-2 | TRBV6-6 | CASRKTGGGNYGYTF
TRBJ2-7 | TRBV11-1 | CASSLEPGAPLEQYF
TRBJ2-3 | TRBV11-2 | CASSLQGLDTQYF
TRBJ2-3 | TRBV28 | CASSLEGAKRTQYF
TRBJ1-6 | TRBV27 | CASSLQGGNSPLHF
TRBJ1-5 | TRBV19 | CATWDRGNQPQHF
TRBJ2-4 | TRBV15 | CATSRDRVNIQYF
TRBJ2-3 | TRBV11-2 | CASSQAGGSTDTQYF
TRBJ2-3 | TRBV2 | CASSPGQFTDTQYF
TRBJ1-1 | TRBV7-8 | CASSLGVGQGAEGEAFF
TRBJ2-3 | TRBV19 | CASSDWDRGADTQYF
TRBJ2-7 | TRBV6-1 | CASSDQQRISYEQYF
TRBJ2-2 | TRBV2 | CASSARENTGELFF
TRBJ2-5 | TRBV5-6 | CASSSLAGDGETQYF
TRBJ2-1 | TRBV27 | CASSRQFNEQFF
TRBJ2-2 | TRBV7-9 | CASSFSVGELFF
TRBJ1-5 | TRBV5-5 | CASSEEQVGSNQPQHF
TRBJ2-2 | TRBV13 | CASSIELSFSSGNTGELFF